This T cell receptor (beta chain) derives from a study of T cell repertoires in cytomegalovirus infection. TCRdb reprocessed the reads via MiXCR and lists one record per CDR3 protein. The repertoire has fewer than 1,000,000 distinct CDR3 sequences, less than 35% of them found once; the top ten carry roughly an eighth. Comment on this clonotype: Antigen unknown.

Whole-study findings and limits: Ex vivo, HLA-C-restricted CMV-specific TCR beta clonotypes prevailed over the rest of the response.

Trimming took 8 bases from V and 4 from J, leaving 3 bases between them. In germline, CDR1 is SGHTA, CDR2 FQGNSA. This CDR3 has 11 residues. The source was cultured CD8+ T cells from PBMCs, collected from culture after CMV antigen stimulation. This sequence joins TRBV7-2 and TRBJ1-6; D gene uncertain. The TCR comes from a human donor in good health (CMV status not recorded). Some clones in this sample may be carry-over from other donors' samples. Here the CDR3 reads CASAYNSPLHF. CDR3 sequence (DNA): TGTGCCAGCGCGTATAATTCACCCCTCCACTTT.